The 10 T cell receptor beta chains given below trace back to one sample, sequenced in a study of Ad26.COV2.S vaccination and SARS-CoV-2 variants. TCRdb's copy holds only in-frame clones and misses some; the assay was immunoSEQ multiplex PCR. The table shows about 320,000 clones, with 85% to 90% occurring only once. The treatment: roughly 19 received Ad26.COV2.S at low or high dose, single or two shots; roughly five received placebo; per-sample allocation not given. The investigators took samples on day 63 after the first vaccine or placebo injection. The sample consisted of peripheral blood, taken in a trial of Ad26.COV2.S vaccine versus placebo. The source of these receptors is a person aged 18-65 years who received the Ad26.COV2.S COVID-19 vaccine or a placebo.

The gene calls are TRBV9 and TRBJ1-2; tentative D call: TRBD1 (6 bases). Germline V CDR1 and CDR2: SGDLS, YYNGEE. The CDR3 runs 14 residues. V was pared by 1 base and J by 6 bases, with 13 bases between. CDR3 sequence (DNA): TGTGCCAGCAGCGTAAAGGAACAGGGCCATGGCTACACCTTC. Residues: CASSVKEQGHGYTF.

This chain links TRBV10-3 with TRBJ1-1, with TRBD1 matching over 8 bases. From germline, CDR1 is ENHRY and CDR2 SYGVKD. V trimming: 6 bases; J trimming: 4 bases; junction bases outside the gene matches: 4. The CDR3 totals 13 residues. The CDR3 loop is CAIRDRDATEAFF. CDR3 in DNA: TGTGCCATCAGGGACAGGGATGCCACTGAAGCTTTCTTT.

This sequence joins TRBV7-2 and TRBJ2-3; possibly TRBD2 for D (6 bases). Germline V lookup: CDR1 SGHTA, CDR2 FQGNSA. The CDR3 is 15 amino acids. The V end was cut by 4 bases, the J end by 1 base, with 12 bases between. CDR3 bases: TGTGCCAGCAGCTCCCCACTAGCCCGCACAGATACGCAGTATTTT. Encoded protein: CASSSPLARTDTQYF.

In DNA, the CDR3 is TGTGCCAGCAGCGTAGAGGACAGGTTATCACCCCTCCACTTT. As protein: CASSVEDRLSPLHF. V usage is TRBV9 and J usage is TRBJ1-6; TRBD1 aligns across 7 bases. Germline V lookup: CDR1 SGDLS, CDR2 YYNGEE. The CDR3 totals 14 residues. Trimming took 0 bases from V and 10 from J; bases not matched to a gene: 4.

This chain joins TRBV7-2 and TRBJ1-6, with D possibly matching TRBD1 (6 bases). CDR3 size: 15 residues. Germline V gene lookup returns CDR1 SGHTA and CDR2 FQGNSA. The V and J ends lost 5 bases and 8 bases respectively, with 16 bases between them. CDR3 nucleotides: TGTGCCAGCAGCCCCGTACAGGGTTTCGATTCACCCCTCCACTTT. As protein: CASSPVQGFDSPLHF.

This chain joins TRBV6-1 and TRBJ1-2; D gene unclear. The CDR3 loop spans 14 amino acids. The V gene's germline CDR1 is MNHNS and CDR2 SASEGT. The germline V and J ends were trimmed by 1 base and 4 bases, with 10 bases remaining between them. The CDR3 bases are TGTGCCAGCAGTGAAGGGCAGAGAGGCTATGGCTACACCTTC. It yields the protein CASSEGQRGYGYTF.

Here the CDR3 reads CASSFQGTSGANVLTF. The DNA for the CDR3 is TGTGCCAGCAGCTTCCAAGGGACCTCTGGGGCCAACGTCCTGACTTTC. This chain links TRBV13 with TRBJ2-6; the D call may be TRBD1 or TRBD2 (5 bases each). The ends were cut back, 3 bases at V and 0 bases at J, with 9 bases in the middle. CDR3 length: 16 amino acids. The germline V gene has CDR1 PRHDT and CDR2 FYEKMQ (reference sequence).

The genes are TRBV7-8 and TRBJ2-4; D is possibly TRBD1 (6 bases). The V gene lost 3 bases and the J gene lost 7 bases, with 10 bases spanning the gap. This CDR3 has 13 residues. The V gene's germline CDR1 is SGHVS and CDR2 FQNEAQ. This CDR3 reads CASSFGRGNIQYF. The CDR3 coding sequence is TGTGCCAGCAGCTTCGGAAGGGGGAACATTCAGTACTTC.

The gene calls are TRBV30 and TRBJ2-5, with a tentative D call TRBD1 (6 bases). Germline CDR1 reads GTSNPN; CDR2 reads SVGIG (reference sequence). V was clipped by 8 bases and J by 2 bases, with 24 bases between them. The CDR3 extends over 16 amino acids. Written as DNA, the CDR3 is TGTGCCGTGTCTTCAAGGACAGTTTCTACACAAGAGACCCAGTACTTC. It specifies CAVSSRTVSTQETQYF.

The rearrangement uses TRBV29-1 and TRBJ2-5; 14 bases are shared with TRBD2. The V and J ends lost 7 bases and 5 bases, in that order; junction bases with no gene match: 6. The CDR3 contains 14 residues. Germline CDR1 reads SQVTM; CDR2 reads ANQGSEA. This CDR3 is CSATSGGAVETQYF. CDR3 bases: TGCAGCGCGACTAGCGGGGGGGCCGTGGAGACCCAGTACTTC. Full variable domain (remainder filled in from reference TRBV29-1 and TRBJ2-5): SAVISQKPSRDICQRGTSLTIQCQVDSQVTMMFWYRQQPGQSLTLIATANQGSEATYESGFVIDKFPISRPNLTFSTLTVSNMSPEDSSIYLCSATSGGAVETQYFGPGTRLLVL.